This TCR beta chain came from a study of blood T cell repertoires in COVID-19. This clone was observed a few times. Sequencing used immunoSEQ multiplex PCR; TCRdb keeps in-frame clones, though not all of them. The sample records some 530,000 clones, approximately 85% being singletons. Germline assignment: CDR1 SGHKS and CDR2 YYEKEE (reference sequence). Between the trimmed V and J ends, which lost 4 bases and 0 bases, there was a span of 8 bases. The CDR3 runs to 15 residues. The chain carries TRBV5-5 and TRBJ2-6, with a tentative D call TRBD1 (5 bases). The sample was peripheral blood. This clonotype originated in a human donor in a cohort sampled during active COVID-19. The CDR3: CASSPRVSGANVLTF. The CDR3 coding sequence is TGTGCCAGCAGCCCCAGGGTCTCTGGGGCCAACGTCCTGACTTTC.